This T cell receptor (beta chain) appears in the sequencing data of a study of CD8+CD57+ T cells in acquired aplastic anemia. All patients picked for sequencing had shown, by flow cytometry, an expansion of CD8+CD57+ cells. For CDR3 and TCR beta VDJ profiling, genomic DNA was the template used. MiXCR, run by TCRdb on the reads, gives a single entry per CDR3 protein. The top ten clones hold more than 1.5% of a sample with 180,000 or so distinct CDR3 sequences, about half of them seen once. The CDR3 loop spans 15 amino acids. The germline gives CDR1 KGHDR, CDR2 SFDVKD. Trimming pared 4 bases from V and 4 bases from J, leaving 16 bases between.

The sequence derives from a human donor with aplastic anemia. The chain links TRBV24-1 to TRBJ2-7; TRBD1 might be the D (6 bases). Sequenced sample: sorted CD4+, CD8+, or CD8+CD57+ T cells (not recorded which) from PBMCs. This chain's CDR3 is CATSDCDRPPYEQYF. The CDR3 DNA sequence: TGTGCCACCAGTGACTGCGACAGGCCCCCTTACGAGCAGTACTTC.